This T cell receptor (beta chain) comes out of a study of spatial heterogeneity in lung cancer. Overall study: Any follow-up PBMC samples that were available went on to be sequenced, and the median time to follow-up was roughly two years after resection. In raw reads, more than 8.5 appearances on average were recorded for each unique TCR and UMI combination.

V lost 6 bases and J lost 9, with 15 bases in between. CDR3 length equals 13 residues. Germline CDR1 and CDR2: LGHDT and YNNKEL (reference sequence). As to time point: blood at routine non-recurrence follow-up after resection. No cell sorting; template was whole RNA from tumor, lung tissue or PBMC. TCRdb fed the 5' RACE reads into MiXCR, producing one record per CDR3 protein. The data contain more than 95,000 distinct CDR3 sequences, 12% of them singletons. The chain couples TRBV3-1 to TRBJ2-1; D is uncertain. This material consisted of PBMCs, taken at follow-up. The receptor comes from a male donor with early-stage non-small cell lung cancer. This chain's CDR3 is CASRTRESAEQFF. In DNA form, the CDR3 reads TGTGCCAGCAGAACACGAGAGTCGGCTGAGCAGTTCTTC.